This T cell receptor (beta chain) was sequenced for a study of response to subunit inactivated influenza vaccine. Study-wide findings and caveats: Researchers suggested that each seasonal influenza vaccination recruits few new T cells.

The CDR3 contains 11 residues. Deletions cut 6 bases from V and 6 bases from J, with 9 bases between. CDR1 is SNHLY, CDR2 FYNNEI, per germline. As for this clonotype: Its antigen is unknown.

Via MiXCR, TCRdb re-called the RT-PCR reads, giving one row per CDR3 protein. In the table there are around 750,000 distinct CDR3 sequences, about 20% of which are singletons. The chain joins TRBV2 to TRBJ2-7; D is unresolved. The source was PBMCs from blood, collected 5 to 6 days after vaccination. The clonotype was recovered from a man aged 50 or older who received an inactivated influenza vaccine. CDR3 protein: CASRTYGEQYF. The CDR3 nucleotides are TGTGCCAGCAGGACTTATGGCGAGCAGTACTTC.